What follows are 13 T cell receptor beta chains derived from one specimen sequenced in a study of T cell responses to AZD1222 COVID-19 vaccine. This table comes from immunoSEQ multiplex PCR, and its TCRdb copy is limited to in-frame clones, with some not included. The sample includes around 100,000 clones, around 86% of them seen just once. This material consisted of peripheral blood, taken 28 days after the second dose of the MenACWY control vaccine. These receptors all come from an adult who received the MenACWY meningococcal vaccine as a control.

CDR3 region: CASSLPGAMETQYF. CDR3 nucleotides: TGTGCCAGCAGCTTGCCAGGGGCAATGGAGACCCAGTACTTC. The V gene is TRBV5-4, the J gene TRBJ2-5; D might be TRBD1 (6 bases). Deletions cut 1 base from V and 5 bases from J, with 12 bases between. Germline assignment: CDR1 SGHNT and CDR2 YYREEE (reference sequence). CDR3 length: 14 amino acids.

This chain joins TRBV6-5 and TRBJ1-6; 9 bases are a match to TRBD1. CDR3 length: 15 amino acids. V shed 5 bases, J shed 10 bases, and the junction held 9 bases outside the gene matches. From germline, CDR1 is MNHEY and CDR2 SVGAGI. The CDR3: CASSHRTGEGSPLHF. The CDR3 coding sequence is TGTGCCAGCAGTCACCGGACAGGGGAGGGGTCACCCCTCCACTTT.

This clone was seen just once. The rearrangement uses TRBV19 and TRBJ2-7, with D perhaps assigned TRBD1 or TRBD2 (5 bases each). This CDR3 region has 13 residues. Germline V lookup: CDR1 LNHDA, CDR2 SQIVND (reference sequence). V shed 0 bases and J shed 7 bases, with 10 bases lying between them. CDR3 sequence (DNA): TGTGCCAGTAGTATAGACAGGGCGGGTGAGCAGTACTTC. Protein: CASSIDRAGEQYF.

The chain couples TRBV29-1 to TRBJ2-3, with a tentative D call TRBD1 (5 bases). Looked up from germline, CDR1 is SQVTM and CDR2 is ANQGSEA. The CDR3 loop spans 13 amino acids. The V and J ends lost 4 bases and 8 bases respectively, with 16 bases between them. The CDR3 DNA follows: TGCAGCGTTGCTGGGCAGGGCGTAGGTACGCAGTATTTT. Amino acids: CSVAGQGVGTQYF.

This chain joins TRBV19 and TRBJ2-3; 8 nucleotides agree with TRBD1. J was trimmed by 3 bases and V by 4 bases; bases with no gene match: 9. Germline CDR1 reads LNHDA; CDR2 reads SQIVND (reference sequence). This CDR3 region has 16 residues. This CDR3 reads CASSNRDRSLTDTQYF. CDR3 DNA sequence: TGTGCCAGTAGTAACCGGGACAGGTCCTTGACAGATACGCAGTATTTT.

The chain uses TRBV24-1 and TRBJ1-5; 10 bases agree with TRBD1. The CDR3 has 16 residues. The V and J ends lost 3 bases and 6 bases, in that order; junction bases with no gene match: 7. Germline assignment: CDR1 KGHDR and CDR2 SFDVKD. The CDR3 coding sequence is TGTGCCACCAGTGATGCCGGGACAGGGGATAGTCAGCCCCAGCATTTT. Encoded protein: CATSDAGTGDSQPQHF.

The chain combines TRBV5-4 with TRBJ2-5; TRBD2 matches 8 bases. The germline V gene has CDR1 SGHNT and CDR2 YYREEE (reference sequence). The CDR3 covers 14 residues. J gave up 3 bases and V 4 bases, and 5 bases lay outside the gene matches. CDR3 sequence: CASSLRGLEETQYF. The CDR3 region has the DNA TGTGCCAGCAGCCTCCGGGGACTAGAAGAGACCCAGTACTTC.

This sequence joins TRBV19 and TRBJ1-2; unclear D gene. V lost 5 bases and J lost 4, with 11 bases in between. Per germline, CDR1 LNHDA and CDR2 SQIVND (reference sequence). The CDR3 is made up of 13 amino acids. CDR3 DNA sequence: TGTGCCAGTAGTCCCGGACGGCTCTATGGCTACACCTTC. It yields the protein CASSPGRLYGYTF.

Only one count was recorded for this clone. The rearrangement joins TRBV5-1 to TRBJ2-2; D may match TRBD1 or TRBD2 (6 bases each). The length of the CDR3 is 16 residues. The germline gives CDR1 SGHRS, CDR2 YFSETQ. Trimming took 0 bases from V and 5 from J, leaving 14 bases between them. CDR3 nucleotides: TGCGCCAGCAGCTTGGCCGGGGGCCGCAGGACCGGGGAGCTGTTTTTT. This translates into CASSLAGGRRTGELFF.

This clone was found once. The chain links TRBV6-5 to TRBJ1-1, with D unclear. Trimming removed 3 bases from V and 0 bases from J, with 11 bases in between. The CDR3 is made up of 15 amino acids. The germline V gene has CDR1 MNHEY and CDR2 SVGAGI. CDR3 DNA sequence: TGTGCCAGCAGTTATCGGAAAAGCGTGAACACTGAAGCTTTCTTT. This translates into CASSYRKSVNTEAFF.

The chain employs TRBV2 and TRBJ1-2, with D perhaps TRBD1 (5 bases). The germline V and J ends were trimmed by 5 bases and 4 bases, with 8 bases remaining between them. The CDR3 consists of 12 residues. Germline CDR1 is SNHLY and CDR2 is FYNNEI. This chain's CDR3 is CASSLDSYGYTF. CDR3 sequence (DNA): TGTGCCAGCAGTCTAGACAGCTATGGCTACACCTTC.

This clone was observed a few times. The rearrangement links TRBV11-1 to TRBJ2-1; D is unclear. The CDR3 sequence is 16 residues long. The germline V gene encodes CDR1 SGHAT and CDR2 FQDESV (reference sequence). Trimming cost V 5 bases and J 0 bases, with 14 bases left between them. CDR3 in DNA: TGTGCCAGCAGCCCGCGCAGATATAGCTCCTACAATGAGCAGTTCTTC. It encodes CASSPRRYSSYNEQFF.

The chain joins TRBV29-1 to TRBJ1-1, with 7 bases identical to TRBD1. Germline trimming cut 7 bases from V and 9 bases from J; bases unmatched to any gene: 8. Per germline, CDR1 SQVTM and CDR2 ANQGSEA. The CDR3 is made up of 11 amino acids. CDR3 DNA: TGCAGCGCAATCGACAGGGTAAAAGCTTTCTTT. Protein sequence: CSAIDRVKAFF.